This T cell receptor beta chain came from a study of TIL therapy for anti-PD-1-resistant metastatic lung cancer. The immunoSEQ assay was v3. Produced via immunoSEQ multiplex PCR; TCRdb's table is partial and in-frame only. This table has about 13,000 clones, approximately 72% appearing once. This CDR3 has 16 amino acids. Losses at the gene ends were 6 bases for V and 4 bases for J; bases not matched to a gene: 6. CDR1 is ENHRY, CDR2 SYGVKD, per germline. The time point is: pre-treatment sample, taken before nivolumab and TIL therapy. The tumor samples were excised metastases, mostly pleural nodules or supraclavicular lymph nodes. Stage 4 NSCLC adults joined between 2017 and January 2020.

The chain is built from TRBV10-3 and TRBJ2-3; 14 bases agree with TRBD2. The sample here was tumor tissue, taken at baseline. The sequence was obtained from a woman between 30 and 80 years old with non-small cell lung cancer. In nucleotides, the CDR3 is TGTGCCATCAGCTTGGGACTAGCGGGAGAATCAGATACGCAGTATTTT. Its translation: CAISLGLAGESDTQYF.